The next 8 T cell receptor beta chains were all read from a single sample in a study of shared clonotypes between healthy human individuals (dated by TCRdb to between 2020 and 2021). Libraries were made using the immunoSEQ multiplex PCR assay. In TCRdb, the immuneACCESS table is reduced to in-frame sequences with V and J assigned. These tables do not hold every clone; where another copy was compared, an unresolved V gene accounts for under half, and the others remain unexplained. The sample table shows over 1.5 million clones, and under 99% are seen once. Clones ranked in the top ten supply about 0.45% of the sample. The specimen sequenced was naive CD4+ T cells sorted from blood. The cell subset or site label, as the study defines it: CD45RA+ positively selected. The receptors shown here come from a man younger than 40 in good health.

The CDR3 protein is CASSLGFDEQFF. For the CDR3, the DNA is TGTGCCAGCAGCTTGGGTTTCGATGAGCAGTTCTTC. J is TRBJ2-1 and V is TRBV11-1; the D is unclear. This CDR3 comprises 12 residues. Trimming stripped 3 bases from V and 8 bases from J, with 8 bases between. Germline V gives CDR1 SGHAT, CDR2 FQDESV (reference sequence). Full variable domain (outside the CDR3, taken from reference TRBV11-1 and TRBJ2-1): EAEVAQSPRYKITEKSQAVAFWCDPISGHATLYWYRQILGQGPELLVQFQDESVVDDSQLPKDRFSAERLKGVDSTLKIQPAELGDSAMYLCASSLGFDEQFFGPGTRLTVL.

The V and J genes are TRBV19 and TRBJ1-2, with D possibly TRBD1 on 6 matching bases. V lost 7 bases and J 4 bases, leaving 16 bases between the germline ends. Germline lookup yields CDR1 LNHDA and CDR2 SQIVND (reference sequence). The CDR3 has 14 amino acids. DNA of the CDR3: TGTGCCAGTATTGGCCCCGACAGGTCCTATGGCTACACCTTC. Residues: CASIGPDRSYGYTF.

This chain joins TRBV28 and TRBJ2-3, with D possibly called TRBD1 or TRBD2 (5 bases each). Trimming shortened V by 5 bases and J by 2 bases, and 20 bases separated the two germline ends. Germline CDR1 MDHEN, CDR2 SYDVKM. The CDR3 spans 17 residues. The CDR3 DNA follows: TGTGCCAGCAGTCACCGCCCGACAGCGGTCGTCACAGATACGCAGTATTTT. Its protein is CASSHRPTAVVTDTQYF.

The rearrangement links TRBV6-5 to TRBJ2-1; the match to TRBD2 covers 9 bases. CDR1 and CDR2 from the germline V gene are MNHEY and SVGAGI. J gave up 4 bases and V 7 bases, and 5 bases lay outside the gene matches. The CDR3 length is 14 residues. The CDR3 here is CASNLAGRYNEQFF. DNA for the CDR3: TGTGCCAGCAACCTAGCGGGAAGGTACAATGAGCAGTTCTTC.

The chain links TRBV10-1 to TRBJ2-7; D perhaps matches TRBD1 (6 bases). The CDR3 runs to 19 residues. The germline V and J ends were trimmed by 5 bases and 3 bases, with 29 bases remaining between them. The germline gives CDR1 WNHNN, CDR2 SYGVQD (reference sequence). CDR3 in DNA: TGCGCCAGCAGTCCCCCGCCGGCAGGGGCCCAAATTCCCGACTACGAGCAGTACTTC. Protein sequence: CASSPPPAGAQIPDYEQYF.

The chain has TRBV23-1 and TRBJ2-5; the D is unclear. TRBV23-1 is placed among ORFs of uncertain function. The CDR3 covers 17 residues. Trimming pared 5 bases from V and 3 bases from J, leaving 22 bases between. CDR3 nucleotides: TGCGCCAGCAGTTTGTTTACTAAAGGCCACCCCGAAGAGACCCAGTACTTC. It encodes CASSLFTKGHPEETQYF.

The chain employs TRBV12-5 and TRBJ2-3, with unresolved D. Trimming removed 5 bases at V and 3 bases at J, with 15 bases between. The germline gives CDR1 LGHNT, CDR2 FRNRAP. There are 15 residues in the CDR3. The CDR3 loop reads CASGQSRTGTDTQYF. The CDR3 DNA sequence: TGTGCTAGTGGTCAAAGCCGGACCGGTACAGATACGCAGTATTTT.

The chain is built from TRBV28 and TRBJ1-4; D possibly corresponds to TRBD1 (5 bases). The CDR3 is made up of 14 amino acids. Trimming took off 2 bases at V and 8 bases at J, with 12 bases between the two ends. In germline, CDR1 is MDHEN, CDR2 SYDVKM. The CDR3 loop is CASSLKGLREKLFF. DNA for the CDR3: TGTGCCAGCAGTTTAAAGGGGTTAAGGGAAAAACTGTTTTTT.